This T cell receptor beta chain originates from a study of T cells in Graves' hyperthyroidism and ophthalmopathy. The CDR3 contains 15 residues. The junction had 3 bases not matched to a gene; V was cut back by 5 bases and J by 1 base. Ten or more counts support this clonotype. The antigen remains undetermined. Findings and limits, study-wide: Most thyroid clonotypes expanded above 0.001 were also detected in blood. Ophthalmopathy prediction by the model preceded onset by a median 6.5 months.

The blood sample predates any ophthalmopathy symptoms, coming from first hyperthyroidism diagnosis. Amplification targeted TCR beta CDR3 regions from RNA transcripts. TCR CDR3 regions were first amplified by RT-PCR with HTBI primers. TCRdb reprocessed the multiplex PCR reads with MiXCR, giving one entry per CDR3 protein. The sample lists roughly 290,000 distinct CDR3 sequences; 13% were seen once. V and J are TRBV12-3 or TRBV12-4 and TRBJ2-2; 8 nucleotides align to TRBD2. Material for sequencing was blood. This TCR was sampled from a woman between 25 and 40 years old with Graves' hyperthyroidism that later progressed to Graves' ophthalmopathy. The CDR3 DNA reads TGTGCCAGCAGTGGAGCGGGGGTGAACACCGGGGAGCTGTTTTTT. It codes for CASSGAGVNTGELFF.